The table lists the clone carrying this T cell receptor beta chain with a few counts. The sample originates from a study of control samples from healthy donors and cancer patients. The CDR3 runs 15 residues. J was trimmed by 5 bases and V by 2 bases; bases with no gene match: 4. Germline lookup yields CDR1 SGHTA and CDR2 FQGNSA. Sequenced by immunoSEQ multiplex PCR; TCRdb stores in-frame clones only, minus some. Counted here are roughly 6,000 clones, around four fifths occurring once; the ten biggest clones make up approximately 7.1%. This clonotype was obtained from a female donor with lung cancer. The J gene is TRBJ2-5, the V gene TRBV7-2, with TRBD2 matching 11 bases. Sequences were obtained from formalin-fixed, paraffin-embedded tissue. The CDR3 region has the DNA TGTGCCAGCAGCTTAACTAGCGGGAGTTCGGAGACCCAGTACTTC. Translation gives CASSLTSGSSETQYF.